This TCR beta chain was observed in a study of blood T cells in healthy people across ages. General study points: PBMCs were not sorted, which prevented a conclusive comparison of naive versus antigen-experienced cells.

As regards this clonotype: As yet, its antigen is unknown.

Per sample, at least 6 micrograms of total RNA were extracted. The use of a sample-barcoded 5' primer and a J-beta primer mix characterized a second PCR of roughly 7 to 11 cycles. Carrying 12 random nucleotides, a template-switch adaptor labeled each individual cDNA molecule. Using its own MiXCR run on the 5' RACE reads, TCRdb lists one record per CDR3 protein. The sample lists about 730,000 distinct CDR3 sequences, 43% occurring once. This TCR was recovered from a woman aged 55-69 years in good health. Sequenced: blood.

The CDR3 loop reads CASSLKGGESYEQYF. As DNA, the CDR3 is TGTGCCAGCAGCTTAAAGGGAGGGGAATCCTACGAGCAGTACTTC. The V gene is TRBV7-3, the J gene TRBJ2-7; 7 nucleotides agree with TRBD2. Unmatched junction bases numbered 4, after V lost 1 base and J lost 1 base. CDR1 is SGHTA and CDR2 is FQGTGA in the germline V gene. The CDR3 covers 15 residues. The complete variable domain, with remaining parts taken from reference TRBV7-3 and TRBJ2-7, reads GAGVSQTPSNKVTEKGKYVELRCDPISGHTALYWYRQSLGQGPEFLIYFQGTGAADDSGLPNDRFFAVRPEGSVSTLKIQRTERGDSAVYLCASSLKGGESYEQYFGPGTRLTVT.